The rows below give T cell receptor beta chains drawn from one sample of a study of shared clonotypes between healthy human individuals. The assay was immunoSEQ multiplex PCR, and TCRdb's table has in-frame clones only and misses some. The profile shows about 680,000 clones, roughly nine tenths of them singletons. Sequencing used naive CD8+ T cells sorted from blood. These receptors all stem from a young man in good health. CDR3s include the opening cysteine and the closing phenylalanine or tryptophan. Each record gives: V gene, J gene, D gene, clone size, CDR3 DNA, CDR3 protein. D genes are given only for firm matches. Where a row states a size, it is once, few, many or the class of an expanded clone; other rows omit it.

V: TRBV28; J: TRBJ2-5; D: TRBD1; size: once; DNA: TGTGCCAGCACCCCCCGGGACAGAAAATTCCAAGAGACCCAGTACTTC; CDR3: CASTPRDRKFQETQYF
V: TRBV7-9; J: TRBJ2-1; D: TRBD2; size: -; DNA: TGTGCCAGCAGCACCACTAGCGGGTTGTTGAGCTCCTACAATGAGCAGTTCTTC; CDR3: CASSTTSGLLSSYNEQFF
V: TRBV7-2; J: TRBJ2-7; D: TRBD2; size: -; DNA: TGTGCCAGCAGCTTAGGACTAGCGGTATACGAGCAGTACTTC; CDR3: CASSLGLAVYEQYF
V: TRBV6-5; J: TRBJ2-3; D: -; size: once; DNA: TGTGCCAGCAGTTTGAATTCGCTAGATAGCACAGATACGCAGTATTTT; CDR3: CASSLNSLDSTDTQYF
V: TRBV27; J: TRBJ2-1; D: -; size: -; DNA: TGTGCCAGCAGTCCCTACTCCGACTTTGGGCAGTTCTTC; CDR3: CASSPYSDFGQFF
V: TRBV28; J: TRBJ2-5; D: TRBD1; size: -; DNA: TGTGCCAGCAGCCAAGACAGGGCCGAAGAGACCCAGTACTTC; CDR3: CASSQDRAEETQYF
V: TRBV11-2; J: TRBJ2-1; D: TRBD2; size: few; DNA: TGTGCCAGCAGCTTAGAGACGGGACTAGCCGTCTACAATGAGCAGTTCTTC; CDR3: CASSLETGLAVYNEQFF
V: TRBV27; J: TRBJ2-7; D: -; size: -; DNA: TGTGCCAGCAGTCCAACCTGGGACGGCGCCTACGAGCAGTACTTC; CDR3: CASSPTWDGAYEQYF
V: TRBV27; J: TRBJ2-1; D: -; size: -; DNA: TGTGCCAGCACTCGGGCCCTCTACAATGAGCAGTTCTTC; CDR3: CASTRALYNEQFF
V: TRBV4-1; J: TRBJ2-7; D: TRBD1; size: -; DNA: TGCGCCAGCAGCCAGGACTGGACAGGGAGCTCCTACGAGCAGTACTTC; CDR3: CASSQDWTGSSYEQYF
V: TRBV10-3; J: TRBJ2-5; D: -; size: -; DNA: TGTGCCATCAGTGAGTCCGGGGGCGTGGAGACCCAGTACTTC; CDR3: CAISESGGVETQYF
V: TRBV7-9; J: TRBJ1-3; D: -; size: -; DNA: TGTGCCTTCCAAGGGCCCCAAGTCGGAAACACCATATATTTT; CDR3: CAFQGPQVGNTIYF
V: TRBV7-2; J: TRBJ2-7; D: -; size: -; DNA: TGTGCCAGCAGCCCCGCCGGGGGAGGCGAGCAGTACTTC; CDR3: CASSPAGGGEQYF
V: TRBV10-3; J: TRBJ2-1; D: -; size: -; DNA: TGTGCCATCAGCTTTACTCTAGCGAGCTCCTACAATGAGCAGTTCTTC; CDR3: CAISFTLASSYNEQFF
V: TRBV10-3; J: TRBJ2-1; D: -; size: -; DNA: TGTGCCATCAGTGACGCGAATGAGCAGTTCTTC; CDR3: CAISDANEQFF
V: TRBV27; J: TRBJ1-2; D: TRBD1; size: -; DNA: TGTGCCAGCGGGGGACAGGGAGATTATGGCTACACCTTC; CDR3: CASGGQGDYGYTF
V: TRBV7-9; J: TRBJ1-5; D: -; size: -; DNA: TGTGCCAGCAGCTTAACGGACAGCCATCAGCCCCAGCATTTT; CDR3: CASSLTDSHQPQHF
V: TRBV28; J: TRBJ1-5; D: TRBD1; size: -; DNA: TGTGCCAGCAGGCAACAGGGGTTAGGAGGGCCCCAGCATTTT; CDR3: CASRQQGLGGPQHF
V: TRBV7-9; J: TRBJ2-7; D: TRBD2; size: -; DNA: TGTGCCAGCAGCTTAGCGAGCGGGAGTTACTCCTACGAGCAGTACTTC; CDR3: CASSLASGSYSYEQYF
V: TRBV10-1; J: TRBJ2-7; D: TRBD1; size: -; DNA: TGCGCCAGCAGCACCGGGACAGGCTCCTACGAGCAGTACTTC; CDR3: CASSTGTGSYEQYF
V: TRBV25-1; J: TRBJ1-2; D: -; size: few; DNA: TGTGCCAGCACCGGGGGGCAGGGGCTTGGCTACACCTTC; CDR3: CASTGGQGLGYTF
V: TRBV19; J: TRBJ1-2; D: -; size: -; DNA: TGTGCCAGTAGTAAAGACAGATCCCTTTTCTATGGCTACACCTTC; CDR3: CASSKDRSLFYGYTF
V: TRBV27; J: TRBJ2-5; D: -; size: -; DNA: TGTGCCAGGGGGTGGGGTACCCGTGAGACCCAGTACTTC; CDR3: CARGWGTRETQYF
V: TRBV27; J: TRBJ1-1; D: -; size: -; DNA: TGTGCCAGCAGTGAACTAATGAACACTGAAGCTTTCTTT; CDR3: CASSELMNTEAFF
V: TRBV7-6; J: TRBJ2-7; D: -; size: -; DNA: TGTGCCAGCAGCTTAGGGGGGCGGTACGAGCAGTACTTC; CDR3: CASSLGGRYEQYF
V: TRBV5-1; J: TRBJ2-3; D: TRBD2; size: -; DNA: TGCGCCAGCAGCCCCCAAGGGACTAGCGGGATATGGAATACGCAGTATTTT; CDR3: CASSPQGTSGIWNTQYF
V: TRBV7-6; J: TRBJ2-3; D: -; size: once; DNA: TGTGCCAGCAGCTTAGCAGCGACCACAGATACGCAGTATTTT; CDR3: CASSLAATTDTQYF
V: TRBV19; J: TRBJ2-2; D: TRBD2; size: -; DNA: TGTGCCAGTAGTAAAGCGGGAGTTTCTGCCGGGGAGCTGTTTTTT; CDR3: CASSKAGVSAGELFF
V: TRBV2; J: TRBJ2-7; D: -; size: -; DNA: TGTGCCAGCACCACCTCATACGGGGCCAGCTACGAGCAGTACTTC; CDR3: CASTTSYGASYEQYF
V: TRBV7-9; J: TRBJ2-2; D: -; size: -; DNA: TGTGCCAGCAGCGGACGGTCAGAAACCAAAGGCACCGGGGAGCTGTTTTTT; CDR3: CASSGRSETKGTGELFF
V: TRBV2; J: TRBJ2-1; D: -; size: few; DNA: TGTGCCAGCAGCGACAGGAGAAACAATGAGCAGTTCTTC; CDR3: CASSDRRNNEQFF